This T cell receptor (beta chain) was sequenced for a study of T cells in pancreatic ductal adenocarcinoma. Study-wide findings and caveats: Tumor and blood clonality did not differ significantly, about 0.11 versus 0.072. Blood had more productive templates and about 7.9-fold more unique clonotypes than tumor.

The assay was immunoSEQ multiplex PCR, and TCRdb's table has in-frame clones only and misses some. The repertoire holds 97,000 or so clones, with over 90% as singletons. The CDR3 totals 14 residues. The J segment lost 7 bases and the V segment lost 3 bases, leaving 3 bases of the junction unmatched. The germline CDR1 and CDR2 sequences are ENHRY and SYGVKD. No neoadjuvant therapy was given to the selected pancreatic ductal adenocarcinoma patients before their surgery. As regards this clone: What it recognizes is unknown.

Sequenced: PBMCs. This clonotype was sampled from a human donor with pancreatic ductal adenocarcinoma. This rearrangement joins TRBV10-3 to TRBJ2-7; 13 nucleotides align to TRBD2. The CDR3 reads CAISELAGGKEQYF. The CDR3, as DNA: TGTGCCATCAGTGAACTAGCGGGAGGGAAAGAGCAGTACTTC.